This T cell receptor beta chain was sequenced during a study of OX40 agonist ivuxolimab in advanced cancers. About the research overall: In this cohort, patients received ivuxolimab, an agonistic anti-OX40 (CD134) antibody.

Germline CDR1 and CDR2: MNHEY and SMNVEV (reference sequence). CDR3 length: 16 amino acids. Trimming removed 5 bases at V and 0 bases at J, with 14 bases between. Assay: immunoSEQ multiplex PCR; the TCRdb copy retains only in-frame clones and omits some. This table has around 60,000 clones, 92% appearing once. The V call is TRBV27, the J call TRBJ1-3, with D possibly being TRBD1 (6 bases). The receptor comes from an adult with an advanced solid tumor such as melanoma, head and neck, liver or kidney cancer. Here the sequenced sample was CD4+ or CD8+ T cells sorted from blood, taken in a trial of the OX40 agonist ivuxolimab. CDR3 amino acids: CASSPQGPSSGNTIYF. The CDR3 DNA sequence: TGTGCCAGCAGTCCGCAGGGGCCGAGCTCTGGAAACACCATATATTTT.